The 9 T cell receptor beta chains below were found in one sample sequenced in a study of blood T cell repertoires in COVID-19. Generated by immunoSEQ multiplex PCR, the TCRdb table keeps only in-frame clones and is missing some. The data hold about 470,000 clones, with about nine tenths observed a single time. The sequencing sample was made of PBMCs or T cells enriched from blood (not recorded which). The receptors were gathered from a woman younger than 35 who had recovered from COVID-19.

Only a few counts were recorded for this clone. The CDR3 DNA is TGTGCCAGCAGCTTAGAGGTCCCAGGGAGGAAGAACACTGAAGCTTTCTTT. It is translated as CASSLEVPGRKNTEAFF. The rearrangement links TRBV7-6 to TRBJ1-1, with a possible D match to TRBD1 (5 bases). V lost 1 base and J 1 base, leaving 16 bases between the germline ends. The length of the CDR3 is 17 residues. Germline CDR1 SGHVS, CDR2 FNYEAQ. The variable domain in full, with the rest retrieved from reference TRBV7-6 and TRBJ1-1, is GAGVSQSPRYKVTKRGQDVALRCDPISGHVSLYWYRQALGQGPEFLTYFNYEAQQDKSGLPNDRFSAERPEGSISTLTIQRTEQRDSAMYRCASSLEVPGRKNTEAFFGQGTRLTVV.

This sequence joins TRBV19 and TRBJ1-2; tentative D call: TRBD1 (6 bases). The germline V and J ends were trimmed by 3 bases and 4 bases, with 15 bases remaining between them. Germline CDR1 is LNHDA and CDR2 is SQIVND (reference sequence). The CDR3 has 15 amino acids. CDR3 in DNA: TGTGCCAGTAGTATTTCCTTAACAGGGCCCTATGGCTACACCTTC. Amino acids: CASSISLTGPYGYTF.

CDR3 nucleotide sequence: TGTGCCAGCAGCCAAGGGAGAATCGAGCAGTACTTC. The encoded protein is CASSQGRIEQYF. This rearrangement joins TRBV3-1 (or the pseudogene TRBV3-2) to TRBJ2-7; D is uncertain. Germline lookup yields CDR1 LGHDT and CDR2 YNNKEL (reference sequence). Trimming removed 1 base at V and 6 bases at J, with 7 bases between. The CDR3 consists of 12 residues.

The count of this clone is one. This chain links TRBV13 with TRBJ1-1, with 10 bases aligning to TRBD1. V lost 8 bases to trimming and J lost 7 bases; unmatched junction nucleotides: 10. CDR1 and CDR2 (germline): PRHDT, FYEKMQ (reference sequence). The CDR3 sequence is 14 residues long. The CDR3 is CASSLGQGVYEAFF. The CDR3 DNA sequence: TGTGCCAGCTCGTTAGGACAGGGGGTTTATGAAGCTTTCTTT. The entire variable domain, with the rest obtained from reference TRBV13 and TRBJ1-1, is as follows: AAGVIQSPRHLIKEKRETATLKCYPIPRHDTVYWYQQGPGQDPQFLISFYEKMQSDKGSIPDRFSAQQFSDYHSELNMSSLELGDSALYFCASSLGQGVYEAFFGQGTRLTVV.

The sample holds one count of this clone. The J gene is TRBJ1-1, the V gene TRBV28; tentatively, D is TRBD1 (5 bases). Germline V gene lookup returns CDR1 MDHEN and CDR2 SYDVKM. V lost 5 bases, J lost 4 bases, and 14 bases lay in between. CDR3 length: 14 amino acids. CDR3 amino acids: CASSLGGAITEAFF. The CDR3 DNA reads TGTGCCAGCAGTCTTGGAGGGGCAATCACTGAAGCTTTCTTT.

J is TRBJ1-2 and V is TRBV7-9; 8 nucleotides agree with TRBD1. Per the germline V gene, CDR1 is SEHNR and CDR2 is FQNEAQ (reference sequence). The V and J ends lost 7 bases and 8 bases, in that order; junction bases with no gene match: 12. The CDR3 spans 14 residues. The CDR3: CASIESPGTGGYTF. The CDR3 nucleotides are TGTGCCAGCATCGAGAGCCCCGGGACAGGCGGCTACACCTTC. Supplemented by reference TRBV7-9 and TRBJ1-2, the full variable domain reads DTGVSQNPRHKITKRGQNVTFRCDPISEHNRLYWYRQTLGQGPEFLTYFQNEAQLEKSRLLSDRFSAERPKGSFSTLEIQRTEQGDSAMYLCASIESPGTGGYTFGSGTRLTVV.

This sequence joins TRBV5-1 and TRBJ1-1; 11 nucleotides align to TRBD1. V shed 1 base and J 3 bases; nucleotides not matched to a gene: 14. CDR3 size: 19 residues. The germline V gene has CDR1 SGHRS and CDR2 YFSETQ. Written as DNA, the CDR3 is TGCGCCAGCAGCTTGAATCGGGGACAGGGGGACCTGAGGCACACTGAAGCTTTCTTT. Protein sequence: CASSLNRGQGDLRHTEAFF.

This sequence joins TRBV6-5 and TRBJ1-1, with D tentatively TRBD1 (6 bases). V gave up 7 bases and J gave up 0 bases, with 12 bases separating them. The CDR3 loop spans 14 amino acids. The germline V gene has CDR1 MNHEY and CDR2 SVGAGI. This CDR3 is CASTPGVMNTEAFF. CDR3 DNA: TGTGCCAGCACCCCAGGGGTTATGAACACTGAAGCTTTCTTT.

This chain's CDR3 is CASSLGGKQPQHF. CDR3 bases: TGTGCCAGCAGTTTGGGAGGGAAACAGCCCCAGCATTTT. V usage is TRBV12-3 or TRBV12-4 and J usage is TRBJ1-5; D unresolved. There are 13 residues in the CDR3. V gave up 3 bases and J gave up 7 bases, with 10 bases separating them.